Below are 26 T cell receptor beta chains sequenced from a single sample in a study of blood T cells in healthy people across ages. A J-beta primer mix and a sample-barcoded 5' primer were used in a second PCR of about 7 to 12 cycles. TCRdb passed the 5' RACE reads through MiXCR, listing each CDR3 protein once. The data hold hundreds of thousands of distinct CDR3 sequences, with more than 45% observed a single time. Sequencing used blood. Receptor source: a man aged 55 to 70 in good health.

Written as DNA, the CDR3 is TGCAGCGTTGAAGATCCCGGGAACTATGGCTACACCTTC. Amino acid sequence: CSVEDPGNYGYTF. This chain connects TRBV29-1 to TRBJ1-2; no reliable D call. The CDR3 loop spans 13 amino acids. The germline gives CDR1 SQVTM, CDR2 ANQGSEA. Trimming pared 0 bases from V and 2 bases from J, leaving 7 bases between.

This chain connects TRBV20-1 to TRBJ2-7; 8 nucleotides match TRBD1. Germline V gene lookup returns CDR1 DFQATT and CDR2 SNEGSKA (reference sequence). This CDR3 comprises 15 residues. J gave up 4 bases and V 3 bases, and 11 bases lay outside the gene matches. DNA for the CDR3: TGCAGTGCTAGTAATAACCCCAGGGGGCCGTACGAGCAGTACTTC. Encoded protein: CSASNNPRGPYEQYF.

This chain connects TRBV6-5 to TRBJ2-1, with 7 nucleotides matching TRBD2. CDR1 and CDR2 (germline): MNHEY, SVGAGI. Trimming at V came to 7 bases and at J to 11 bases, leaving 11 bases not matched to a gene. The CDR3 contains 13 residues. This CDR3 is CASTQGGVLKQFF. CDR3 bases: TGTGCCAGCACCCAGGGAGGGGTCTTGAAGCAGTTCTTC.

In its sample, this clonotype was seen once. A single base separates this from a much larger clone, so it may be a read error. The V call is TRBV3-1, the J call TRBJ2-5; D unresolved. The CDR3 sequence is 11 residues long. In germline, CDR1 is LGHDT, CDR2 YNNKEL (reference sequence). CDR3 protein: CVSSNQETQYF. The CDR3 DNA reads as TGTGTCAGCAGCAACCAAGAGACCCAGTACTTC.

A single count supports this clonotype. This clone may be a read error of a much larger clone one base away. V gene TRBV7-9 combines with J gene TRBJ2-7, with 9 bases matching TRBD2. The CDR3 length is 15 residues. The germline V gene has CDR1 SEHNR and CDR2 FQNEAQ (reference sequence). V trimming: 5 bases; J trimming: 7 bases; junction bases outside the gene matches: 12. The DNA of the CDR3 is TGTGCCAGCAGCAGTAGCGGGAGTACTCCGGGTGAGCAGTACTTC. Encoded protein: CASSSSGSTPGEQYF.

This clonotype was seen only a few times. This rearrangement joins TRBV7-2 to TRBJ2-5, with 11 nucleotides matching TRBD1. TRBJ2-7 explains the end of the DNA better; the J call may be wrong. This CDR3 is built from 18 residues. Germline CDR1 SGHTA, CDR2 FQGNSA. The CDR3 loop reads CASSLTSTGTGGRSEQYF. DNA for the CDR3: TGTGCCAGCAGCTTAACATCAACCGGGACAGGGGGACGGAGCGAGCAGTACTTC.

This clonotype showed up just a few times. This chain joins TRBV29-1 and TRBJ2-7; D may be TRBD2 (5 bases). Deletions cut 6 bases from V and 0 bases from J, with 12 bases between. The CDR3 is 13 residues long. Germline lookup yields CDR1 SQVTM and CDR2 ANQGSEA. In nucleotides, the CDR3 is TGCAGCGTGTCTAGAGGGATCTCCTACGAGCAGTACTTC. Translating gives CSVSRGISYEQYF.

The chain joins TRBV4-3 to TRBJ2-4; 9 bases match TRBD2. Germline CDR1 LGHNA, CDR2 YSLEER. This CDR3 has 18 amino acids. Losses at the gene ends were 1 base for V and 4 bases for J; bases not matched to a gene: 11. The CDR3 protein is CASSQALPVTSGKNIQYF. The CDR3 DNA is TGCGCCAGCAGCCAAGCCTTACCCGTGACTAGCGGAAAAAACATTCAGTACTTC.

Worth noting for this clonotype: The junction departs from germline at one end; a sequencing error may be responsible. The chain carries TRBV7-9 and TRBJ1-6; 7 positions match TRBD1. Germline CDR1 reads SEHNR; CDR2 reads FQNEAQ (reference sequence). The CDR3 is 14 amino acids. The CDR3 region is CASSRTGAPSPPHF. In nucleotides, the CDR3 is TGTGCCAGCAGCCGCACAGGGGCCCCCTCACCCCCCCACTTT.

This clonotype was seen many times. This chain links TRBV20-1 with TRBJ2-3; TRBD1 is a possible D gene (5 bases). Germline V gene data show CDR1 as DFQATT and CDR2 as SNEGSKA (reference sequence). V dropped 4 bases and J dropped 4 bases, with 15 bases sitting between them. The CDR3 covers 14 residues. The DNA for the CDR3 is TGCAGTGCTATAGAAGGCAGGGTATCAGATACGCAGTATTTT. This gives the protein CSAIEGRVSDTQYF.

The chain links TRBV27 to TRBJ2-7; unclear D gene. Germline assignment: CDR1 MNHEY and CDR2 SMNVEV (reference sequence). This CDR3 has 14 residues. V lost 5 bases, J lost 3 bases, and 14 bases lay in between. The CDR3 spells CASSPRQTIYEQYF. In DNA, the CDR3 is TGTGCCAGCAGTCCCCGGCAGACCATCTACGAGCAGTACTTC.

The chain joins TRBV4-2 to TRBJ2-3, with a weak D call TRBD2 (5 bases). V lost 0 bases, J lost 2 bases, and 15 bases lay in between. CDR3 length equals 17 residues. Germline assignment: CDR1 LGHNA and CDR2 YNFKEQ. This CDR3 reads CASSQDVAGPFTDTQYF. CDR3 nucleotide sequence: TGTGCCAGCAGCCAAGATGTTGCGGGTCCCTTCACAGATACGCAGTATTTT.

J is TRBJ2-5 and V is TRBV10-3; 9 nucleotides align to TRBD1. Unmatched junction bases numbered 2, after V lost 8 bases and J lost 4 bases. Per the germline V gene, CDR1 is ENHRY and CDR2 is SYGVKD. CDR3 length: 12 residues. The CDR3: CAIGTGRETQYF. In nucleotides, the CDR3 is TGTGCCATCGGGACAGGGAGAGAGACCCAGTACTTC.

Only a few counts were recorded for this clonotype. The chain is built from TRBV29-1 and TRBJ2-7, with D maybe TRBD1 (5 bases). CDR1 is SQVTM, CDR2 ANQGSEA, per germline. The CDR3 contains 12 residues. V shed 6 bases and J shed 3 bases, with 12 bases lying between them. The CDR3 DNA follows: TGCAGCGTCCTGCTGCAGGGCTACGAGCAGTACTTC. Its translation is CSVLLQGYEQYF.

About this clonotype: At one boundary the junction diverges from the germline segment, which might be a read error. This rearrangement joins TRBV29-1 to TRBJ2-7; 15 nucleotides match TRBD2. This CDR3 has 15 residues. Germline V CDR1 and CDR2: SQVTM, ANQGSEA. As DNA, the CDR3 is TGCAGCGTGACCCGGGGACTAGCGGGGGGATACGGGCAGTACTTC. Residues: CSVTRGLAGGYGQYF.

J is TRBJ2-5 and V is TRBV5-6; either TRBD1 or TRBD2 may fit D (5 bases each). Germline assignment: CDR1 SGHDT and CDR2 YYEEEE. The CDR3 loop spans 15 amino acids. V was pared by 7 bases and J by 2 bases, with 18 bases between. CDR3 in amino acids: CASGEEGITQETQYF. CDR3 bases: TGTGCCAGCGGGGAAGAGGGGATAACTCAAGAGACCCAGTACTTC.

Concerning this clonotype: A much larger clone sits a single nucleotide away, making a read error possible. This chain joins TRBV11-2 and TRBJ2-5; a possible D gene is TRBD2 (6 bases). This CDR3 has 16 amino acids. V was shortened by 5 bases and J by 4 bases, with 20 bases between the two germline ends. Per the germline V gene, CDR1 is SGHAT and CDR2 is FQNNGV. CDR3 in amino acids: CASSPRLGAFRETQYF. The CDR3 coding sequence is TGTGCCAGCAGCCCGCGACTAGGGGCGTTCCGAGAGACCCAGTACTTC. Variable domain in full (rest from reference TRBV11-2 and TRBJ2-5): EAGVAQSPRYKIIEKRQSVAFWCNPISGHATLYWYQQILGQGPKLLIQFQNNGVVDDSQLPKDRFSAERLKGVDSTLKIQPAKLEDSAVYLCASSPRLGAFRETQYFGPGTRLLVL.

For this clonotype: As the CDR3 is not closed by the conserved phenylalanine or tryptophan, this likely results from a read error. This sequence joins TRBV14 and TRBJ1-2, with unresolved D. The CDR3 is 12 amino acids. The germline V gene has CDR1 SGHDN and CDR2 FVKESK. CDR3 sequence: CASSYANYGYTV. As DNA, the CDR3 is TGTGCCAGCAGCTACGCTAACTATGGTTACACCGTC.

This chain uses TRBV6-2 or TRBV6-3 with TRBJ2-5, with D perhaps TRBD2 (6 bases). Looked up from germline, CDR1 is MNHEY and CDR2 is SVGEGT. With 0 bases removed from V and 2 bases from J, the gap between germline ends came to 13 bases. This CDR3 contains 16 residues. For the CDR3, the DNA is TGTGCCAGCAGTTACTCGATGGGGAGGTGGCAAGAGACCCAGTACTTC. Its translation: CASSYSMGRWQETQYF.

This chain uses TRBV10-3 with TRBJ1-1; 9 bases agree with TRBD1. The CDR3 extends over 15 amino acids. The germline V gene has CDR1 ENHRY and CDR2 SYGVKD. The junction had 12 bases not matched to a gene; V was cut back by 8 bases and J by 5 bases. CDR3 nucleotide sequence: TGTGCCATCGGAGCTGACAGGGGGTTGAGAACTGAAGCTTTCTTT. Its translation is CAIGADRGLRTEAFF.

The rearrangement uses TRBV2 and TRBJ2-7; TRBD1 might be the D (6 bases). The ends were cut back, 4 bases at V and 3 bases at J, with 10 bases in the middle. Germline V gene lookup returns CDR1 SNHLY and CDR2 FYNNEI. This CDR3 is built from 13 residues. CDR3 amino acids: CASSVQGYYEQYF. DNA of the CDR3: TGTGCCAGCAGTGTTCAGGGGTACTACGAGCAGTACTTC. The full variable domain, with the rest looked up from reference TRBV2 and TRBJ2-7, is EPEVTQTPSHQVTQMGQEVILRCVPISNHLYFYWYRQILGQKVEFLVSFYNNEISEKSEIFDDQFSVERPDGSNFTLKIRSTKLEDSAMYFCASSVQGYYEQYFGPGTRLTVT.

This clonotype has a handful of counts. The chain employs TRBV6-2 or TRBV6-3 and TRBJ2-7; either TRBD1 or TRBD2 may fit D (5 bases each). The CDR3 extends over 15 amino acids. Germline CDR1 reads MNHEY; CDR2 reads SVGEGT. V was pared by 0 bases and J by 5 bases, with 14 bases between. CDR3 in amino acids: CASSYSRAGKDEQYF. As DNA, the CDR3 is TGTGCCAGCAGTTACTCGAGGGCAGGGAAGGACGAGCAGTACTTC.

This clonotype was recorded once. The chain links TRBV20-1 to TRBJ2-1; perhaps TRBD2 as D (5 bases). The CDR3 consists of 14 residues. Germline loops: CDR1 DFQATT, CDR2 SNEGSKA (reference sequence). V gave up 4 bases and J gave up 2 bases, with 12 bases separating them. CDR3 nucleotides: TGCAGTGCTACAATCCGGCGGGCCTACAATGAGCAGTTCTTC. It specifies CSATIRRAYNEQFF.

A remark on this clonotype: Germline and junction disagree at one end, which may indicate a read error. The chain links TRBV6-6 to TRBJ2-7; 12 nucleotides agree with TRBD2. This CDR3 region has 15 residues. Germline V gene sequence: CDR1 MNHNY, CDR2 SVGAGI (reference sequence). The CDR3 spells CVSSLTGLAGYEQYF. CDR3 nucleotides: TGTGTCAGCAGTCTAACAGGACTAGCGGGGTACGAGCAGTACTTC.

This clonotype was counted many times. The V and J genes are TRBV4-3 and TRBJ1-5; no clear D gene. The CDR3 totals 14 residues. The ends were cut back, 0 bases at V and 9 bases at J, with 12 bases in the middle. Germline lookup yields CDR1 LGHNA and CDR2 YSLEER. CDR3 DNA sequence: TGCGCCAGCAGCCAAGACCGCCTCCCGGGGCCCCAGCATTTT. It translates to CASSQDRLPGPQHF.

The V gene is TRBV11-3, the J gene TRBJ2-1; possible D gene TRBD1, 6 bases. The assigned J gene may be wrong: the sequence end matches TRBJ2-7 better. Looked up from germline, CDR1 is SGHNT and CDR2 is YENEEA. The CDR3 spans 14 residues. The CDR3 loop is CASSLGTNYNEQYF. The CDR3 DNA follows: TGTGCCAGCAGCTTGGGGACAAACTACAATGAGCAGTACTTC.